Described below is a single T cell receptor beta chain sequence and its context. Its target is unknown. Here immunoSEQ multiplex PCR was the method, and the copy in TCRdb shows in-frame clones only, minus some. The repertoire has about 190,000 clones, under 95% of them found once; the top ten carry nearly 1%. The record originates from a study of T cell responses to AZD1222 COVID-19 vaccine. Study as a whole: Pooled samples include second doses given at about 4 or 12 weeks.

Notes on the study in general: Clonal diversity was possibly underestimated, and the donors were mostly white British, with more females. Targeting of unmutated variant regions was reportedly seen in nearly half of spike-specific TCRs.

V lost 4 bases and J lost 1, with 11 bases in between. Looked up from germline, CDR1 is ENHRY and CDR2 is SYGVKD. CDR3 length: 14 residues. The receptor's source is an adult in good health. This sequence joins TRBV10-3 and TRBJ2-7; D not resolved. The specimen was peripheral blood, collected on day 0 of AZD1222 vaccination. CDR3 in amino acids: CAISGTASSYEQYF. DNA of the CDR3: TGTGCCATCAGTGGGACGGCCAGTTCCTACGAGCAGTACTTC.